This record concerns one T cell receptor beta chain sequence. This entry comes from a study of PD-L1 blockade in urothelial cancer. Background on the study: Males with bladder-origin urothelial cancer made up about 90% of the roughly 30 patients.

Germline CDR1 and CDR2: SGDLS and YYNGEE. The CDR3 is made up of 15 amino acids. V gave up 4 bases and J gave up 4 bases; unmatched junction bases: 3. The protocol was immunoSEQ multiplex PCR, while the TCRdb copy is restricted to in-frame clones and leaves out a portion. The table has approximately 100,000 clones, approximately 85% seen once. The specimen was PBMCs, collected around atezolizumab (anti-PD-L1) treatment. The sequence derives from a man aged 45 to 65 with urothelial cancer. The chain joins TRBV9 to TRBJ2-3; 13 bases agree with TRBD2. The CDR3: CASSWTSGSPDTQYF. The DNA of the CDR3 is TGTGCCAGCAGCTGGACTAGCGGGAGTCCAGATACGCAGTATTTT.